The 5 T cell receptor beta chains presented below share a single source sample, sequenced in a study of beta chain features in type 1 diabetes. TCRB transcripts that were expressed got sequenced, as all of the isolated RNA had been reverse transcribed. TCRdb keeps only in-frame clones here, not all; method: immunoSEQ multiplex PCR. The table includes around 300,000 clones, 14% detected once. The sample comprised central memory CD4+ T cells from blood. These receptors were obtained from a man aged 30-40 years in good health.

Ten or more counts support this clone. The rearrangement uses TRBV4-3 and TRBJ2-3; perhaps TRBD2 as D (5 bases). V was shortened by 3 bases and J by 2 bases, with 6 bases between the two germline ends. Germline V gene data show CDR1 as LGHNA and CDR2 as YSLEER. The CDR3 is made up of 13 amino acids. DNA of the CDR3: TGCGCCAGCAGCCAGAGGGACACAGATACGCAGTATTTT. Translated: CASSQRDTDTQYF.

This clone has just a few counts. Here the CDR3 reads CASTSGVAGPTDTQYF. CDR3 DNA sequence: TGTGCCAGTACCTCTGGGGTAGCGGGGCCCACAGATACGCAGTATTTT. J is TRBJ2-3 and V is TRBV19, with 8 bases fitting TRBD2. The CDR3 has 16 amino acids. The trim removed 7 bases at V and 2 bases at J, leaving 11 bases unmatched. Germline CDR1 reads LNHDA; CDR2 reads SQIVND (reference sequence).

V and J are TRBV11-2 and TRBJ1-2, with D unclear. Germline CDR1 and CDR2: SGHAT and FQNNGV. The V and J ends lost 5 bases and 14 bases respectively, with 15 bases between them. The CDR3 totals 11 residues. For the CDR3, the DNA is TGTGCCAGCAGCGTCGCTTTGAGGTTAACCTTC. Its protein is CASSVALRLTF.

This CDR3 is CASSPQGAGTEAFF. The DNA of the CDR3 is TGTGCCAGCTCACCGCAGGGGGCCGGCACTGAAGCTTTCTTT. The chain has TRBV18 and TRBJ1-1; 8 positions match TRBD1. Germline V gives CDR1 KGHSH, CDR2 LQKENI. This CDR3 is 14 amino acids long. J gave up 4 bases and V 3 bases, and 4 bases lay outside the gene matches.

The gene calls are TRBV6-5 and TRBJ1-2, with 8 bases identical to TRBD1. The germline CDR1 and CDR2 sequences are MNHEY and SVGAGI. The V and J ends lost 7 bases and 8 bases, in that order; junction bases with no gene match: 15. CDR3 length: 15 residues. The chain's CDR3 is CASTLRVQGARGYTF. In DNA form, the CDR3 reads TGTGCCAGCACCCTTCGAGTGCAGGGGGCGAGAGGCTACACCTTC.